One sample yielded the 15 T cell receptor beta chains listed below, sequenced in a study of cytomegalovirus exposure and HLA in healthy donors. The study ran its PCR with 60 Vbeta and 13 Jbeta primers. TCRdb keeps only in-frame clones here, not all; method: immunoSEQ multiplex PCR. The profile shows some 140,000 clones, 65% to 80% of them singletons. Sequenced: PBMCs. The receptors come from a male donor in good health and CMV-seropositive.

The chain combines TRBV19 with TRBJ2-1, with 12 bases that match TRBD1. V shed 9 bases and J 8 bases; nucleotides not matched to a gene: 5. Per germline, CDR1 LNHDA and CDR2 SQIVND (reference sequence). CDR3 length: 13 residues. Here the CDR3 reads CASRDRGPDEQFF. CDR3 nucleotide sequence: TGTGCCAGCCGGGACAGGGGGCCTGATGAGCAGTTCTTC.

The chain couples TRBV6-1 to TRBJ2-2; 8 nucleotides agree with TRBD2. With V trimmed by 8 bases and J by 0 bases, 8 bases remained unmatched. Germline CDR1 MNHNS, CDR2 SASEGT. CDR3 length equals 16 residues. This chain's CDR3 is CASRGLAPTNTGELFF. The CDR3, as DNA: TGTGCCAGCCGTGGACTAGCTCCCACGAACACCGGGGAGCTGTTTTTT.

The gene calls are TRBV5-6 and TRBJ2-1; a possible D gene is TRBD2 (6 bases). Trimming pared 5 bases from V and 0 bases from J, leaving 15 bases between. The V gene's germline CDR1 is SGHDT and CDR2 YYEEEE. This CDR3 contains 16 residues. CDR3 region: CASRIGTGSSYNEQFF. In DNA, the CDR3 is TGTGCCAGCAGGATCGGGACTGGAAGCTCCTACAATGAGCAGTTCTTC.

This chain links TRBV9 with TRBJ1-2; 9 nucleotides line up with TRBD1. The length of the CDR3 is 16 residues. J gave up 7 bases and V 4 bases, and 14 bases lay outside the gene matches. Germline lookup yields CDR1 SGDLS and CDR2 YYNGEE. The CDR3: CASSPNVGTGIGGYTF. CDR3 nucleotides: TGTGCCAGCAGCCCAAATGTGGGGACAGGGATAGGTGGCTACACCTTC.

This chain connects TRBV11-2 to TRBJ2-2; 9 bases align to TRBD2. The CDR3 spans 15 residues. V shed 5 bases and J 1 base; nucleotides not matched to a gene: 2. Germline V gives CDR1 SGHAT, CDR2 FQNNGV. CDR3 in DNA: TGTGCCAGCAGCGATAGCGGGGGGAACACCGGGGAGCTGTTTTTT. It yields the protein CASSDSGGNTGELFF.

This clone was observed once. The V gene is TRBV6-5, the J gene TRBJ2-7; the D gene is possibly TRBD1 (5 bases). CDR1 MNHEY and CDR2 SVGAGI come from the germline V gene. With 4 bases removed from V and 5 bases from J, the gap between germline ends came to 9 bases. CDR3 length equals 12 residues. The CDR3 sequence is CASSSQGDEQYF. Written as DNA, the CDR3 is TGTGCCAGCAGTTCCCAGGGTGACGAGCAGTACTTC.

This rearrangement joins TRBV18 to TRBJ1-1; no firm D call. The CDR3 runs 15 residues. Germline V gives CDR1 KGHSH, CDR2 LQKENI. Trimming took 2 bases from V and 11 from J, leaving 21 bases between them. Here the CDR3 reads CASSPSGFGSGEAFF. The CDR3 coding sequence is TGTGCCAGCTCACCATCCGGTTTCGGGTCTGGGGAGGCTTTCTTT. Drawing the rest from reference TRBV18 and TRBJ1-1, the complete variable domain is NAGVMQNPRHLVRRRGQEARLRCSPMKGHSHVYWYRQLPEEGLKFMVYLQKENIIDESGMPKERFSAEFPKEGPSILRIQQVVRGDSAAYFCASSPSGFGSGEAFFGQGTRLTVV.

Note on this clone: Different DNA sequences within this sample yield the same CDR3. The chain joins TRBV19 to TRBJ1-1; possibly TRBD1 for D (5 bases). Trimming pared 3 bases from V and 1 base from J, leaving 9 bases between. The length of the CDR3 is 14 residues. In germline, CDR1 is LNHDA, CDR2 SQIVND (reference sequence). In DNA, the CDR3 is TGTGCCAGTAGTATTGTGACAGCGAACACTGAAGCTTTCTTT. It translates to CASSIVTANTEAFF. The entire variable domain, with the rest obtained from reference TRBV19 and TRBJ1-1, is as follows: DGGITQSPKYLFRKEGQNVTLSCEQNLNHDAMYWYRQDPGQGLRLIYYSQIVNDFQKGDIAEGYSVSREKKESFPLTVTSAQKNPTAFYLCASSIVTANTEAFFGQGTRLTVV.

The CDR3 reads CSVESVQGEQFF. The DNA of the CDR3 is TGCAGCGTTGAATCCGTACAGGGTGAGCAGTTCTTC. V is TRBV29-1 and J is TRBJ2-1, with D possibly matching TRBD1 (6 bases). CDR1 and CDR2 from the germline V gene are SQVTM and ANQGSEA. The CDR3 totals 12 residues. The V and J ends lost 2 bases and 9 bases respectively, with 11 bases between them.

This rearrangement joins TRBV27 to TRBJ1-1, with TRBD1 matching 7 bases. The CDR3 length is 14 residues. V lost 6 bases to trimming and J lost 1 base; unmatched junction nucleotides: 5. Germline V gene sequence: CDR1 MNHEY, CDR2 SMNVEV (reference sequence). CDR3 nucleotide sequence: TGTGCCAGCAGCAGGGGGGACAGGAACACTGAAGCTTTCTTT. Translation gives CASSRGDRNTEAFF.

V gene TRBV4-2 combines with J gene TRBJ2-3; 10 positions agree with TRBD2. The V gene's germline CDR1 is LGHNA and CDR2 YNFKEQ. V shed 9 bases and J 7 bases; nucleotides not matched to a gene: 7. This CDR3 has 13 amino acids. The CDR3 nucleotides are TGTGCCAGTAGGACTAGCGGCCTACATACGCAGTATTTT. It translates to CASRTSGLHTQYF.

The chain uses TRBV18 and TRBJ2-7; 10 nucleotides line up with TRBD1. The ends lost 6 bases at V and 3 bases at J; junction bases unmatched: 5. Germline lookup yields CDR1 KGHSH and CDR2 LQKENI. This CDR3 is 14 amino acids long. This chain's CDR3 is CASSSGQGLYEQYF. The CDR3, as DNA: TGTGCCAGCTCCTCGGGACAGGGGCTCTACGAGCAGTACTTC.

The chain links TRBV2 to TRBJ2-3, with a weak D call TRBD1 (6 bases). The germline V gene encodes CDR1 SNHLY and CDR2 FYNNEI. Trimming removed 2 bases at V and 1 base at J, with 10 bases between. This CDR3 has 15 amino acids. CDR3: CASSELGGGTDTQYF. The CDR3 coding sequence is TGTGCCAGCAGTGAATTAGGGGGTGGCACAGATACGCAGTATTTT.

This clone was detected a few times. The chain carries TRBV4-1 and TRBJ2-6; 8 bases line up with TRBD1. The V and J ends lost 4 bases and 0 bases, in that order; junction bases with no gene match: 11. The CDR3 is 19 residues long. CDR1 and CDR2 (germline): MGHRA, YSYEKL. The CDR3 reads CASSPRRTGPVSGANVLTF. For the CDR3, the DNA is TGCGCCAGCAGCCCTCGGCGGACAGGGCCCGTCTCTGGGGCCAACGTCCTGACTTTC.

This sequence joins TRBV30 and TRBJ1-4; TRBD1 matches at 8 bases. Germline V gene data show CDR1 as GTSNPN and CDR2 as SVGIG (reference sequence). V lost 4 bases to trimming and J lost 5 bases; unmatched junction nucleotides: 9. This CDR3 comprises 15 residues. In DNA form, the CDR3 reads TGTGCCTGGAATGGGCAGGGGGCAGGCAATGAAAAACTGTTTTTT. This codes for CAWNGQGAGNEKLFF.